This TCR beta chain was sequenced for a study of technical replicates of blood from a handful of donors (dated by TCRdb to about 2017). On this clone: This clone's antigen is unknown. Base qualities are not provided; no much larger clone lies one nucleotide away.

As encoded in the germline V gene (reference sequence), CDR1 is GTSNPN while CDR2 is SVGIG. Trimming removed 5 bases from V and 6 bases from J; the gene matches leave 8 bases unexplained. The cysteine opens and the phenylalanine closes a CDR3 of 15 amino acids. The CDR3 DNA has 45 bases and is translated from base 1. Libraries came from the immunoSEQ multiplex PCR assay. TCRdb holds this immuneACCESS table with in-frame rearrangements only. Some clones are missing; in checked studies, unresolved V genes explain under half, and the rest has no known cause. The sample profile shows over 60,000 clones; around 93% of them were found once. Approximately 0.24% of the sample is in the top ten clones.

The V gene is TRBV30 and the J gene is TRBJ1-5; TRBD1 agrees with 12 junctional bases. Specimen: T cells isolated from PBMCs. The clonotype comes from a human donor in good health. The CDR3 corresponds to CAWSTGTGGFQPQHF. The DNA sequence is as follows: TGTGCCTGGTCAACCGGGACAGGGGGCTTTCAGCCCCAGCATTTT.